The 25 T cell receptor beta chains below all came from one sample that was sequenced in a study of blood T cell repertoires in COVID-19. The protocol was immunoSEQ multiplex PCR, while the TCRdb copy is restricted to in-frame clones and leaves out a portion. Of approximately 100,000 clones listed, approximately 85% were seen once; the top ten hold more than 25%. Sequencing used peripheral blood. These receptors came from a human donor in a cohort sampled during active COVID-19.

The chain couples TRBV28 to TRBJ1-2; tentatively, D is TRBD1 (5 bases). The CDR3 runs 13 residues. The germline CDR1 and CDR2 sequences are MDHEN and SYDVKM. Trimming removed 7 bases at V and 8 bases at J, with 17 bases between. This CDR3 reads CASTMGGGTGYTF. The CDR3 DNA reads as TGTGCCAGCACTATGGGAGGAGGGACCGGCTACACCTTC.

This clone was seen a single time. V usage is TRBV19 and J usage is TRBJ2-1; the match to TRBD2 covers 7 bases. The germline gives CDR1 LNHDA, CDR2 SQIVND (reference sequence). The ends lost 3 bases at V and 0 bases at J; junction bases unmatched: 2. The CDR3 spans 15 residues. The CDR3 DNA follows: TGTGCCAGTAGTATGGGGGGGGGCTCCTACAATGAGCAGTTCTTC. Translated, it gives CASSMGGGSYNEQFF.

This clone was seen only a few times. The rearrangement uses TRBV30 and TRBJ2-2; weak D call: TRBD1 (6 bases). The V and J ends lost 1 base and 5 bases respectively, with 14 bases between them. This CDR3 contains 15 residues. From germline, CDR1 is GTSNPN and CDR2 SVGIG (reference sequence). The CDR3 is CAWSEVTGHTGELFF. The CDR3 DNA sequence: TGTGCCTGGAGTGAGGTGACAGGACATACCGGGGAGCTGTTTTTT.

The CDR3 DNA reads TGTGCCAGCTCATCGCGGACCGGGCAGGGGGGCCTCTCTGGAAACACCATATATTTT. This gives the protein CASSSRTGQGGLSGNTIYF. The rearrangement uses TRBV18 and TRBJ1-3, with TRBD1 matching 7 bases. Trimming removed 5 bases from V and 0 bases from J; junction bases left unmatched: 16. Germline loops: CDR1 KGHSH, CDR2 LQKENI. This CDR3 has 19 amino acids.

The chain carries TRBV20-1 and TRBJ2-7; perhaps TRBD2 as D (6 bases). Trimming pared 3 bases from V and 3 bases from J, leaving 12 bases between. The CDR3 extends over 13 amino acids. In germline, CDR1 is DFQATT, CDR2 SNEGSKA (reference sequence). Here the CDR3 reads CSASPGGVYEQYF. The CDR3 nucleotides are TGCAGTGCTAGTCCCGGGGGAGTCTACGAGCAGTACTTC.

The gene calls are TRBV30 and TRBJ1-4; a possible D gene is TRBD1 (6 bases). CDR1 and CDR2 from the germline V gene are GTSNPN and SVGIG (reference sequence). Deletions cut 1 base from V and 7 bases from J, with 10 bases between. There are 13 residues in the CDR3. CDR3 bases: TGTGCCTGGAGTGGGGACACGATTGAAAAACTGTTTTTT. This translates into CAWSGDTIEKLFF. The complete variable domain, with remaining parts taken from reference TRBV30 and TRBJ1-4, reads SQTIHQWPATLVQPVGSPLSLECTVEGTSNPNLYWYRQAAGRGLQLLFYSVGIGQISSEVPQNLSASRPQDRQFILSSKKLLLSDSGFYLCAWSGDTIEKLFFGSGTQLSVL.

V usage is TRBV29-1 and J usage is TRBJ2-1; D might be TRBD1 (6 bases). This CDR3 is 13 amino acids long. Deletions cut 2 bases from V and 3 bases from J, with 8 bases between. Germline CDR1 reads SQVTM; CDR2 reads ANQGSEA. The CDR3 loop is CSVERDNYNEQFF. Here the CDR3 DNA reads TGCAGCGTTGAACGGGACAACTACAATGAGCAGTTCTTC.

The chain has TRBV5-4 and TRBJ2-2; 8 bases fit TRBD2. The CDR3 has 14 residues. Germline V gene data show CDR1 as SGHNT and CDR2 as YYREEE (reference sequence). V shed 10 bases and J 6 bases; nucleotides not matched to a gene: 11. Here the CDR3 reads CAGSGALNPGELFF. The CDR3 coding sequence is TGTGCCGGTAGCGGGGCTCTTAACCCCGGGGAGCTGTTTTTT.

The chain recombines TRBV3-1 (or the pseudogene TRBV3-2) with TRBJ2-1; 7 bases match TRBD2. This CDR3 is 13 amino acids long. V dropped 2 bases and J dropped 7; count of bases not matched to a gene: 2. Germline V CDR1 and CDR2: LGHDT, YNNKEL (reference sequence). The CDR3 DNA follows: TGTGCCAGCAGCCAACCCGGGGGGAATGAGCAGTTCTTC. Translated, it gives CASSQPGGNEQFF.

The chain joins TRBV5-1 to TRBJ2-3; 12 nucleotides agree with TRBD2. Germline V gene lookup returns CDR1 SGHRS and CDR2 YFSETQ. J gave up 4 bases and V 4 bases, and 7 bases lay outside the gene matches. CDR3 length equals 16 residues. CDR3 bases: TGCGCCAGCAGCGAAATACTAGCGGGGGGTTCAGATACGCAGTATTTT. Protein product: CASSEILAGGSDTQYF.

This clone was recorded only once. The DNA for the CDR3 is TGTGCCAGCAGCCCACCTTCCCCGTGGGGGGATCTAAACTATGGCTACACCTTC. This translates into CASSPPSPWGDLNYGYTF. V is TRBV7-9 and J is TRBJ1-2, with D possibly matching TRBD1 (5 bases). There are 18 residues in the CDR3. In germline, CDR1 is SEHNR, CDR2 FQNEAQ (reference sequence). V dropped 5 bases and J dropped 2 bases, with 24 bases sitting between them.

The rearrangement uses TRBV10-3 and TRBJ2-7, with TRBD1 as a possible D gene (5 bases). Trimming took 3 bases from V and 1 from J, leaving 7 bases between them. This CDR3 comprises 13 residues. Per germline, CDR1 ENHRY and CDR2 SYGVKD. The CDR3 nucleotides are TGTGCCATCAGTGATTACAGGTCCTACGAGCAGTACTTC. Protein: CAISDYRSYEQYF.

This clone turned up a few times. The chain employs TRBV5-6 and TRBJ1-5; TRBD1 agrees at 7 bases. CDR1 and CDR2 from the germline V gene are SGHDT and YYEEEE. CDR3 length: 17 amino acids. After removal of 1 base from V and 1 base from J, the junction contained 8 bases not matched to a gene. The CDR3 DNA reads TGTGCCAGCAGCTTGTTCGGGACAGAGGGAAGCAATCAGCCCCAGCATTTT. This translates into CASSLFGTEGSNQPQHF.

This chain joins TRBV10-1 and TRBJ2-5; possibly TRBD2 for D (6 bases). CDR1 WNHNN and CDR2 SYGVQD come from the germline V gene (reference sequence). This CDR3 region has 16 residues. V was shortened by 0 bases and J by 2 bases, with 13 bases between the two germline ends. The CDR3: CASSESTAGGQETQYF. The CDR3 coding sequence is TGCGCCAGCAGTGAGTCGACAGCCGGAGGGCAAGAGACCCAGTACTTC.

V and J are TRBV6-1 and TRBJ2-1; D is unclear. Germline V gives CDR1 MNHNS, CDR2 SASEGT. CDR3 size: 15 residues. Trimming took 1 base from V and 8 from J, leaving 15 bases between them. CDR3 sequence reads: CASSEVGGPTDEQFF. The CDR3 DNA reads as TGTGCCAGCAGTGAAGTGGGTGGGCCGACGGATGAGCAGTTCTTC.

V usage is TRBV18 and J usage is TRBJ2-6; maybe TRBD1 (9 bases). The V end lost 6 bases, the J end lost 0 bases, and 18 bases lay between the germline ends. CDR1 and CDR2 from the germline V gene are KGHSH and LQKENI. The CDR3 totals 18 residues. CDR3 sequence (DNA): TGTGCCAGCTCCCAAGGACAGGGGACTAGCTCTGGGGCCAACGTCCTGACTTTC. Translating gives CASSQGQGTSSGANVLTF.

This CDR3 reads CASSFNPPGEQYF. CDR3 nucleotide sequence: TGTGCCAGCAGCTTTAACCCCCCGGGGGAGCAGTACTTC. The rearrangement joins TRBV11-2 to TRBJ2-7, with a possible D match to TRBD2 (5 bases). The CDR3 is 13 amino acids. From germline, CDR1 is SGHAT and CDR2 FQNNGV. V lost 3 bases, J lost 7 bases, and 13 bases lay in between.

The J gene is TRBJ1-6, the V gene TRBV7-9; perhaps TRBD1 as D (6 bases). V was cut by 0 bases and J by 5 bases, with 8 bases left in between. CDR1 is SEHNR and CDR2 is FQNEAQ in the germline V gene (reference sequence). The CDR3 runs to 15 residues. Here the CDR3 DNA reads TGTGCCAGCAGCTTAGCACAGGGTGATAATTCACCCCTCCACTTT. Translated: CASSLAQGDNSPLHF.

This clone was counted a single time. This chain joins TRBV7-3 and TRBJ1-3, with a tentative D call TRBD1 (5 bases). Trimming shortened V by 5 bases and J by 2 bases, and 13 bases separated the two germline ends. The CDR3 spans 15 residues. Germline lookup yields CDR1 SGHTA and CDR2 FQGTGA. The CDR3 nucleotides read TGTGCCAGCAGCCCCAGGGCGGAACCTGGAAACACCATATATTTT. It translates to CASSPRAEPGNTIYF.

This clone was found once. This rearrangement joins TRBV19 to TRBJ1-5; D may be TRBD1 (6 bases). CDR3 length: 15 residues. The germline CDR1 and CDR2 sequences are LNHDA and SQIVND (reference sequence). V was shortened by 2 bases and J by 4 bases, with 12 bases between the two germline ends. Written as DNA, the CDR3 is TGTGCCAGTAGTATATATGGGGGCCTGAATCAGCCCCAGCATTTT. It specifies CASSIYGGLNQPQHF.

The table lists this clone with a count of one. The V gene is TRBV19, the J gene TRBJ2-7, with 7 nucleotides matching TRBD2. Germline assignment: CDR1 LNHDA and CDR2 SQIVND (reference sequence). There are 14 residues in the CDR3. The V gene end was trimmed by 0 bases and the J gene end by 7 bases; junction bases not matched to a gene: 6. CDR3 sequence (DNA): TGTGCCAGTAGTATAGACTCGGAGGGAGGGGAGCAGTACTTC. As protein: CASSIDSEGGEQYF. Full variable domain (outside the CDR3, taken from reference TRBV19 and TRBJ2-7): DGGITQSPKYLFRKEGQNVTLSCEQNLNHDAMYWYRQDPGQGLRLIYYSQIVNDFQKGDIAEGYSVSREKKESFPLTVTSAQKNPTAFYLCASSIDSEGGEQYFGPGTRLTVT.

This clone was seen only once. The chain has TRBV29-1 and TRBJ2-7, with 7 bases matching TRBD1. Trimming took 6 bases from V and 3 from J; bases not matched to a gene: 8. This CDR3 region has 13 residues. The germline V gene has CDR1 SQVTM and CDR2 ANQGSEA. CDR3 nucleotide sequence: TGCAGCGTCTCGGGACAGCGCATCTACGAGCAGTACTTC. It encodes CSVSGQRIYEQYF.

The chain has TRBV19 and TRBJ2-7; possibly TRBD2 for D (5 bases). CDR1 and CDR2 (germline): LNHDA, SQIVND (reference sequence). The CDR3 is 14 residues long. The V gene lost 5 bases and the J gene lost 6 bases, with 17 bases spanning the gap. CDR3 amino acids: CASSPDGEWSEQYF. CDR3 nucleotide sequence: TGTGCCAGTAGTCCGGACGGGGAGTGGTCCGAGCAGTACTTC.

The chain employs TRBV7-9 and TRBJ2-7, with TRBD2 identical over 8 bases. Germline V lookup: CDR1 SEHNR, CDR2 FQNEAQ (reference sequence). The CDR3 consists of 14 residues. V trimming: 10 bases; J trimming: 4 bases; junction bases outside the gene matches: 12. The CDR3 loop is CATTPRGGQYEQYF. CDR3 nucleotide sequence: TGTGCCACCACCCCCCGCGGGGGGCAATACGAGCAGTACTTC. Full variable domain (rest looked up from reference TRBV7-9 and TRBJ2-7): DTGVSQNPRHKITKRGQNVTFRCDPISEHNRLYWYRQTLGQGPEFLTYFQNEAQLEKSRLLSDRFSAERPKGSFSTLEIQRTEQGDSAMYLCATTPRGGQYEQYFGPGTRLTVT.

The chain joins TRBV5-5 to TRBJ2-2; 9 bases fit TRBD2. With V trimmed by 4 bases and J by 3 bases, 10 bases remained unmatched. The length of the CDR3 is 17 residues. The germline V gene has CDR1 SGHKS and CDR2 YYEKEE (reference sequence). CDR3 sequence (DNA): TGTGCCAGCAGCCCGAGGTTAGCGGGGGCGTACACCGGGGAGCTGTTTTTT. This codes for CASSPRLAGAYTGELFF.